Below, one T cell receptor beta chain is given with its context. The record originates from a study of blood T cells in healthy people across ages. There are 15 residues in the CDR3. Trimming pared 2 bases from V and 3 bases from J, leaving 12 bases between. Germline CDR1 reads SGHVS; CDR2 reads FQNEAQ. PBMCs were isolated at a quantity of at least 6 million per sample. A second 7 to 11 cycle PCR used barcoded and J-beta primers. In TCRdb, the 5' RACE reads were re-called with MiXCR into one record per CDR3 protein. Altogether under 950,000 distinct CDR3 sequences are present, 22% being singletons, with the ten largest covering around a fifth.

The chain couples TRBV7-8 to TRBJ2-3; perhaps TRBD2 as D (6 bases). The specimen was blood. The receptor was isolated from a man between 65 and 79 years old in good health. CDR3 in amino acids: CASSLREITTDTQYF. The CDR3 region has the DNA TGTGCCAGCAGCTTACGGGAGATAACGACAGATACGCAGTATTTT.